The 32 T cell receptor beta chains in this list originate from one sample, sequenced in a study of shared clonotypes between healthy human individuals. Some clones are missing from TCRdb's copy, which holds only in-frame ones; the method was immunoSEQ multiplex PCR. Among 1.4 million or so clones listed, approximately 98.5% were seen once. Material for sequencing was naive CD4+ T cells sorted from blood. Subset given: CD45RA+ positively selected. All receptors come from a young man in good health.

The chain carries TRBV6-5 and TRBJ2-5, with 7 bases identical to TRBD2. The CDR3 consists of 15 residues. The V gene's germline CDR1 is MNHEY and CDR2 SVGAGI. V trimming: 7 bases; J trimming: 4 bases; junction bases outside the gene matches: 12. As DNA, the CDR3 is TGTGCCAGCAAGGGACTAATGAAGGATTCAGAGACCCAGTACTTC. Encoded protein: CASKGLMKDSETQYF.

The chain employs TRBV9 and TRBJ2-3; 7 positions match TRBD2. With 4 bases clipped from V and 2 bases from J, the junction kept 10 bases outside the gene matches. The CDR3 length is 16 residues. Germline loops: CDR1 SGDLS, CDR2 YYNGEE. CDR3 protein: CASSRGELAVTDTQYF. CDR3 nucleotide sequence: TGTGCCAGCAGCCGCGGGGAGCTAGCGGTCACAGATACGCAGTATTTT.

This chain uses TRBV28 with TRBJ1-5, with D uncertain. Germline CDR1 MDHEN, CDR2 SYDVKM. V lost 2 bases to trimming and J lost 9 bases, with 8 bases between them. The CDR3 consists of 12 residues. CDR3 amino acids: CASSLRHPPQHF. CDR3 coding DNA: TGTGCCAGCAGTTTACGACACCCGCCCCAGCATTTT.

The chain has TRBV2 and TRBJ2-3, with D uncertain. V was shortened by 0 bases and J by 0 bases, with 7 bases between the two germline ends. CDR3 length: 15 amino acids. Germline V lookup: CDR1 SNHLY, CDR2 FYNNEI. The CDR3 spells CASSEAGLSTDTQYF. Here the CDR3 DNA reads TGTGCCAGCAGTGAAGCGGGCCTCAGCACAGATACGCAGTATTTT.

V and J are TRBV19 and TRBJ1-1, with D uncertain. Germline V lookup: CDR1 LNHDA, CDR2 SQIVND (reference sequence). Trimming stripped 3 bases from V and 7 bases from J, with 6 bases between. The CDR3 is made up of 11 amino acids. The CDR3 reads CASSIGVEAFF. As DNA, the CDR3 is TGTGCCAGTAGTATTGGGGTTGAAGCTTTCTTT.

Here the CDR3 reads CASSSLGFWGDSYEQYF. The CDR3 nucleotides read TGTGCCAGCAGCTCCTTGGGGTTCTGGGGTGACTCCTACGAGCAGTACTTC. The chain links TRBV5-8 to TRBJ2-7; no definite D call. This CDR3 is built from 17 residues. The V end lost 3 bases, the J end lost 0 bases, and 19 bases lay between the germline ends. The V gene's germline CDR1 is SGHTS and CDR2 YDEGEE.

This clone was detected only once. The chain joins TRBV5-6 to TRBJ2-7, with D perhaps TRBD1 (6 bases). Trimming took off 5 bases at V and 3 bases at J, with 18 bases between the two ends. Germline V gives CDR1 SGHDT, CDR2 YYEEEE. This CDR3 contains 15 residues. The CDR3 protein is CASSRKPWGHYEQYF. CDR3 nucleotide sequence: TGTGCCAGCAGTCGGAAGCCCTGGGGGCACTACGAGCAGTACTTC.

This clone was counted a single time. The chain's CDR3 is CASSDPGRLYEQYF. The CDR3 coding sequence is TGTGCCAGCAGTGATCCGGGACGCCTCTACGAGCAGTACTTC. This chain connects TRBV25-1 to TRBJ2-7, with D perhaps assigned TRBD1 or TRBD2 (5 bases each). The CDR3 length is 14 residues. V was shortened by 3 bases and J by 3 bases, with 12 bases between the two germline ends. Germline-derived CDR1 and CDR2 are MGHDK and SYGVNS.

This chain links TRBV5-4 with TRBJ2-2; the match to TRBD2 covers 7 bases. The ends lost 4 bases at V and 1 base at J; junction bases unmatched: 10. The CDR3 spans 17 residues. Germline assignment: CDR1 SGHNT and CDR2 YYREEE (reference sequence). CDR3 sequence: CASSTPSTSLNTGELFF. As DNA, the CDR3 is TGTGCCAGCAGCACACCCTCGACTAGCTTGAACACCGGGGAGCTGTTTTTT.

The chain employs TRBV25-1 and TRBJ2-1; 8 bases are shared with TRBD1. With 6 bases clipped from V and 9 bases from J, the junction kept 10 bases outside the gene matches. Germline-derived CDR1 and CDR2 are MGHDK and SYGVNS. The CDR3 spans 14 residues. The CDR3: CASRAGQGISEQFF. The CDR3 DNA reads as TGTGCCAGCAGGGCTGGACAGGGTATCAGTGAGCAGTTCTTC.

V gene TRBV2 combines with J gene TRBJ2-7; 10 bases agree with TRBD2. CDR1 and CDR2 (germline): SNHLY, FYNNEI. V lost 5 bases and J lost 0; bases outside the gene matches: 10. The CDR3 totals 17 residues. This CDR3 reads CASSRRLAGLSSYEQYF. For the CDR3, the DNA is TGTGCCAGCAGTAGACGACTAGCGGGTTTAAGCTCCTACGAGCAGTACTTC.

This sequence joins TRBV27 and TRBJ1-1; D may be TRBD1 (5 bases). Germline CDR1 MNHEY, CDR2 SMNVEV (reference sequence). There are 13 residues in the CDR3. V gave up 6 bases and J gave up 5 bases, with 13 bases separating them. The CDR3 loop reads CASRVQGKTEAFF. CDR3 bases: TGTGCCAGCAGAGTGCAGGGAAAGACTGAAGCTTTCTTT.

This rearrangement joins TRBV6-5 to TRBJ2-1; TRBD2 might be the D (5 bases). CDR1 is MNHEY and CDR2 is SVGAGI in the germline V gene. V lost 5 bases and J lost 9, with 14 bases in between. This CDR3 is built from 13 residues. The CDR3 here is CASSHRGAGEQFF. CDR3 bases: TGTGCCAGCAGTCACCGGGGAGCCGGTGAGCAGTTCTTC.

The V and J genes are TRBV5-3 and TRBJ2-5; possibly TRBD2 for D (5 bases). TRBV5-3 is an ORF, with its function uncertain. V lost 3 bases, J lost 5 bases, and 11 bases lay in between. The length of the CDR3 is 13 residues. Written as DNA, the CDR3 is TGTGCCAGAAGCTACGACTACACGGAGACCCAGTACTTC. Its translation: CARSYDYTETQYF.

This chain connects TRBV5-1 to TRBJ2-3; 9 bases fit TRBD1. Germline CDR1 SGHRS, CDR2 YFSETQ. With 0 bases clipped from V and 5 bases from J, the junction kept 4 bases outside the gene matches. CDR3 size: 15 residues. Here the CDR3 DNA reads TGCGCCAGCAGCTTGGAAGGGACAGGGTTAGATACGCAGTATTTT. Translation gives CASSLEGTGLDTQYF.

The CDR3 spells CASRPHRGGRYEQYF. In DNA, the CDR3 is TGTGCCAGCAGACCTCACAGGGGTGGACGGTACGAGCAGTACTTC. V is TRBV6-7 and J is TRBJ2-7; 7 bases agree with TRBD1. TRBV6-7 carries the ORF label, with uncertain function. The CDR3 totals 15 residues. V shed 6 bases, J shed 4 bases, and the junction held 12 bases outside the gene matches.

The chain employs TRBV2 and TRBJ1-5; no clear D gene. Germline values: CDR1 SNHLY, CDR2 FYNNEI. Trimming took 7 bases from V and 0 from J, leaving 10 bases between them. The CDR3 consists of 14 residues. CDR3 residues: CASTQDRSNQPQHF. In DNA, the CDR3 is TGTGCCAGCACCCAGGACCGTAGCAATCAGCCCCAGCATTTT.

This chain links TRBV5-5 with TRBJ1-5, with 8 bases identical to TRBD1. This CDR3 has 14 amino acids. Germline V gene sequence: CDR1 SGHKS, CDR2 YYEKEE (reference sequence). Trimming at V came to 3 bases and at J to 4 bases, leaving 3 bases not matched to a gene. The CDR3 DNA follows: TGTGCCAGCAGCTCGACAGGGGAAAATCAGCCCCAGCATTTT. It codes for CASSSTGENQPQHF.

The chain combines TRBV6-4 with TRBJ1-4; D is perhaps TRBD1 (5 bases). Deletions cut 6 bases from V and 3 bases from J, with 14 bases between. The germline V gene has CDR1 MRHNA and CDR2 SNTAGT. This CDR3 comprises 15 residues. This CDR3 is CASRERGRANEKLFF. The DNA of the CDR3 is TGTGCCAGCAGGGAAAGGGGCCGAGCTAATGAAAAACTGTTTTTT.

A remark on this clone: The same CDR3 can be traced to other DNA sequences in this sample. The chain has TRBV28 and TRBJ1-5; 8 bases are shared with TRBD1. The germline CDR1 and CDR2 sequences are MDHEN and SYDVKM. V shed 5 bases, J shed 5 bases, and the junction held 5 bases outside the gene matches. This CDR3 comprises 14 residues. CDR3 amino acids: CASSLDREDQPQHF. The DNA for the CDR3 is TGTGCCAGCAGTCTGGACAGGGAGGATCAGCCCCAGCATTTT.

CDR3 amino acids: CASVSARRITDTQYF. CDR3 DNA sequence: TGTGCCAGCGTGAGCGCCAGGAGGATCACAGATACGCAGTATTTT. The chain employs TRBV28 and TRBJ2-3, with D possibly matching TRBD2 (5 bases). Trimming shortened V by 8 bases and J by 2 bases, and 17 bases separated the two germline ends. The CDR3 spans 15 residues. CDR1 and CDR2 from the germline V gene are MDHEN and SYDVKM. Based on the CDR3 plus reference TRBV28 and TRBJ2-3, the full variable domain is DVKVTQSSRYLVKRTGEKVFLECVQDMDHENMFWYRQDPGLGLRLIYFSYDVKMKEKGDIPEGYSVSREKKERFSLILESASTNQTSMYLCASVSARRITDTQYFGPGTRLTVL.

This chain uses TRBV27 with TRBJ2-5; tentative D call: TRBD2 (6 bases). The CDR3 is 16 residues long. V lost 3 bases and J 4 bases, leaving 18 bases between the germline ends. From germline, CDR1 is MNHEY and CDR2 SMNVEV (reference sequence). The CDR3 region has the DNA TGTGCCAGCAGTTTCAGTCCGAGACTAGGGGTAGAGACCCAGTACTTC. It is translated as CASSFSPRLGVETQYF.

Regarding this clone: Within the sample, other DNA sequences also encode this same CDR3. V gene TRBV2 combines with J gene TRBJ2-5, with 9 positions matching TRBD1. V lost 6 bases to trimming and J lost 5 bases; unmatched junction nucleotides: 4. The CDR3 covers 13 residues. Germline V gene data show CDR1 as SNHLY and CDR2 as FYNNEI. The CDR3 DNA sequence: TGTGCCAGCAGGGACAGGGGACCGGAGACCCAGTACTTC. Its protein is CASRDRGPETQYF. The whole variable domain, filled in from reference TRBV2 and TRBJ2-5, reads EPEVTQTPSHQVTQMGQEVILRCVPISNHLYFYWYRQILGQKVEFLVSFYNNEISEKSEIFDDQFSVERPDGSNFTLKIRSTKLEDSAMYFCASRDRGPETQYFGPGTRLLVL.

The CDR3 DNA reads TGTGCCTGGACCTTGTCCTACAATGAGCAGTTCTTC. Protein sequence: CAWTLSYNEQFF. The V call is TRBV30, the J call TRBJ2-1; unclear D gene. V lost 4 bases and J lost 1, with 5 bases in between. The CDR3 consists of 12 residues. CDR1 is GTSNPN, CDR2 SVGIG, per germline (reference sequence).

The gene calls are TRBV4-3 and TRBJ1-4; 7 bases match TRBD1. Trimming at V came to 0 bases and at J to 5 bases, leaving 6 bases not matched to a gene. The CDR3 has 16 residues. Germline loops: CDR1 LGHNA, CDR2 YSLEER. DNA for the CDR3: TGCGCCAGCAGCCAAGATTGGACAGGTCGAAATGAAAAACTGTTTTTT. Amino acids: CASSQDWTGRNEKLFF.

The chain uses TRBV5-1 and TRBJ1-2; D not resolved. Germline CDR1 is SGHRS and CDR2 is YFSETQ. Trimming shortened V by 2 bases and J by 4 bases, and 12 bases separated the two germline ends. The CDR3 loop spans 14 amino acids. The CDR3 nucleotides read TGCGCCAGCAGCTTTGATCAAAAGGGCTATGGCTACACCTTC. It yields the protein CASSFDQKGYGYTF.

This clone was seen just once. The CDR3 region is CASGLATGVSAGELFF. CDR3 bases: TGTGCTAGTGGTTTAGCGACAGGGGTTTCGGCCGGGGAGCTGTTTTTT. V and J are TRBV12-5 and TRBJ2-2; 8 positions agree with TRBD1. The CDR3 is 16 residues long. Germline-derived CDR1 and CDR2 are LGHNT and FRNRAP. Unmatched junction bases numbered 9, after V lost 3 bases and J lost 6 bases.

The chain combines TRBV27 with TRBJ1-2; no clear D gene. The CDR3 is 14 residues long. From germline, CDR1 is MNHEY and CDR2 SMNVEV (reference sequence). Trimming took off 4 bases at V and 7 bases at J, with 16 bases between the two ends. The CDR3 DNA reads TGTGCCAGCAGTTCCCGTGGAGCACTGATTGGCTACACCTTC. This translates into CASSSRGALIGYTF.

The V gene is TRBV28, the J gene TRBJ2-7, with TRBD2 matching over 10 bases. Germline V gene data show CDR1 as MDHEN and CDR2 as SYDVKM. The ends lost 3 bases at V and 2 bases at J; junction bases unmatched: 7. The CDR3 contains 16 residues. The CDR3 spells CASSFRAGGPTYEQYF. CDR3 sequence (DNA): TGTGCCAGCAGTTTCCGAGCGGGAGGGCCAACCTACGAGCAGTACTTC. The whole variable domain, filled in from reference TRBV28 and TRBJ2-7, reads DVKVTQSSRYLVKRTGEKVFLECVQDMDHENMFWYRQDPGLGLRLIYFSYDVKMKEKGDIPEGYSVSREKKERFSLILESASTNQTSMYLCASSFRAGGPTYEQYFGPGTRLTVT.

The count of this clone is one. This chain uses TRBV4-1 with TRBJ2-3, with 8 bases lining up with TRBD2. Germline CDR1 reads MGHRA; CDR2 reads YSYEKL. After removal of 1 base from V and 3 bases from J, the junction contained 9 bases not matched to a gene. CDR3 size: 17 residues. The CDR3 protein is CASSQVGPASGTDTQYF. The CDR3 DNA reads TGCGCCAGCAGCCAAGTGGGGCCGGCTAGCGGGACAGATACGCAGTATTTT.

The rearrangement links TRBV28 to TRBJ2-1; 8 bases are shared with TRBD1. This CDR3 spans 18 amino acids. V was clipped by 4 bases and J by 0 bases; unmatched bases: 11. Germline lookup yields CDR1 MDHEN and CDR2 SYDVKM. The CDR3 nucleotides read TGTGCCAGCAGTTCCCCTCTTGGTGGGACAGGCTCCTACAATGAGCAGTTCTTC. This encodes CASSSPLGGTGSYNEQFF.

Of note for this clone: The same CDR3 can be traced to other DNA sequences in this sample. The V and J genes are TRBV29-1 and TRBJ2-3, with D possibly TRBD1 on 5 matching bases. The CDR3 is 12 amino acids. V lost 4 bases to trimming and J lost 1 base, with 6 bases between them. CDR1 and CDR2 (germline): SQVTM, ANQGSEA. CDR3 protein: CSVGGGTDTQYF. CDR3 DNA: TGCAGCGTTGGGGGCGGCACAGATACGCAGTATTTT.